The 11 T cell receptor beta chains below come from one sample, sequenced in a study of blood T cell repertoires in COVID-19. Profiling relied on immunoSEQ multiplex PCR, and the TCRdb table lists in-frame clones only, not all of them. This sample has about 89,000 clones, with around 93% found just once. Sequencing was performed on peripheral blood. The source of these receptors is a human donor with active COVID-19. The donor label of this sample is uncertain.

The chain uses TRBV2 and TRBJ2-1; tentative D call: TRBD1 (5 bases). The germline V and J ends were trimmed by 1 base and 3 bases, with 7 bases remaining between them. In germline, CDR1 is SNHLY, CDR2 FYNNEI. The CDR3 sequence is 14 residues long. The CDR3 nucleotides are TGTGCCAGCAGTGAAGAAGGGGTCTACAATGAGCAGTTCTTC. It codes for CASSEEGVYNEQFF.

This clone was counted a single time. The chain links TRBV6-5 to TRBJ2-3, with 8 bases aligning to TRBD1. Germline V lookup: CDR1 MNHEY, CDR2 SVGAGI. This CDR3 contains 15 residues. V shed 0 bases, J shed 4 bases, and the junction held 3 bases outside the gene matches. The CDR3 here is CASSYSTTGADTQYF. CDR3 DNA sequence: TGTGCCAGCAGTTACTCCACGACAGGGGCAGATACGCAGTATTTT.

V gene TRBV5-1 combines with J gene TRBJ2-7, with 7 bases lining up with TRBD2. V lost 7 bases, J lost 2 bases, and 15 bases stayed unmatched. Germline CDR1 is SGHRS and CDR2 is YFSETQ. The CDR3 consists of 16 residues. This CDR3 reads CASATFRGGPTYEQYF. The CDR3 DNA sequence: TGCGCCAGCGCCACTTTCCGGGGAGGGCCCACCTACGAGCAGTACTTC.

The chain links TRBV19 to TRBJ2-1; 12 bases fit TRBD1. The CDR3 consists of 15 residues. J lost 8 bases, V lost 5 bases, and 7 bases had no gene match. Germline CDR1 LNHDA, CDR2 SQIVND (reference sequence). CDR3 amino acids: CASSGRDRGRHEQFF. As DNA, the CDR3 is TGTGCCAGTAGTGGAAGGGACAGGGGGCGGCATGAGCAGTTCTTC.

The chain uses TRBV2 and TRBJ2-7; D is ambiguous. Trimming stripped 7 bases from V and 0 bases from J, with 7 bases between. This CDR3 is 12 amino acids long. The V gene's germline CDR1 is SNHLY and CDR2 FYNNEI. CDR3 residues: CASIKSSYEQYF. Here the CDR3 DNA reads TGTGCCAGCATCAAGAGCTCCTACGAGCAGTACTTC.

Concerning this clone: A read error may produce the germline difference seen at one junction end. This chain connects TRBV14 to TRBJ1-5, with D possibly matching TRBD1 (5 bases). In germline, CDR1 is SGHDN, CDR2 FVKESK. The CDR3 extends over 12 amino acids. As DNA, the CDR3 is TGTGCCAGCAGCCAAGGGACGGGCAGGGTAAGATTT. This translates into CASSQGTGRVRF.

This chain joins TRBV4-3 and TRBJ2-2; D not resolved. V was trimmed by 3 bases and J by 6 bases, leaving 8 bases between them. This CDR3 spans 13 amino acids. In germline, CDR1 is LGHNA, CDR2 YSLEER. The CDR3 is CASSQYYPGELFF. The CDR3 DNA reads as TGCGCCAGCAGCCAGTACTACCCCGGGGAGCTGTTTTTT.

The chain links TRBV7-9 to TRBJ2-5; 8 bases are a match to TRBD2. The CDR3 is 16 amino acids. Looked up from germline, CDR1 is SEHNR and CDR2 is FQNEAQ (reference sequence). V lost 5 bases and J lost 2; bases outside the gene matches: 10. This CDR3 reads CASSLLGGAVQETQYF. The CDR3 nucleotides read TGTGCCAGCAGCCTTCTCGGGGGGGCAGTACAAGAGACCCAGTACTTC.

The J gene is TRBJ2-3, the V gene TRBV2, with TRBD2 identical over 9 bases. Germline V CDR1 and CDR2: SNHLY, FYNNEI. The length of the CDR3 is 17 residues. With V trimmed by 8 bases and J by 6 bases, 18 bases remained unmatched. CDR3 protein: CASSRTLAGLRGDTQYF. CDR3 sequence (DNA): TGTGCCAGCTCACGTACTCTAGCGGGGCTACGGGGGGATACGCAGTATTTT.

The J gene is TRBJ2-1, the V gene TRBV11-2; TRBD1 is a possible D gene (6 bases). V gave up 5 bases and J gave up 3 bases, with 17 bases separating them. Germline V gene sequence: CDR1 SGHAT, CDR2 FQNNGV. This CDR3 is built from 16 residues. CDR3 loop: CASSNYRDSDYNEQFF. CDR3 nucleotides: TGTGCCAGCAGCAACTACAGGGATTCGGACTACAATGAGCAGTTCTTC.

The chain has TRBV12-5 and TRBJ1-1; 7 nucleotides line up with TRBD1. Germline assignment: CDR1 LGHNT and CDR2 FRNRAP. This CDR3 region has 17 residues. Losses at the gene ends were 1 base for V and 4 bases for J; bases not matched to a gene: 12. CDR3 nucleotide sequence: TGTGCTAGTGGTTTGGACCGGGACAGACTAGACCGCACTGAAGCTTTCTTT. Translating gives CASGLDRDRLDRTEAFF.